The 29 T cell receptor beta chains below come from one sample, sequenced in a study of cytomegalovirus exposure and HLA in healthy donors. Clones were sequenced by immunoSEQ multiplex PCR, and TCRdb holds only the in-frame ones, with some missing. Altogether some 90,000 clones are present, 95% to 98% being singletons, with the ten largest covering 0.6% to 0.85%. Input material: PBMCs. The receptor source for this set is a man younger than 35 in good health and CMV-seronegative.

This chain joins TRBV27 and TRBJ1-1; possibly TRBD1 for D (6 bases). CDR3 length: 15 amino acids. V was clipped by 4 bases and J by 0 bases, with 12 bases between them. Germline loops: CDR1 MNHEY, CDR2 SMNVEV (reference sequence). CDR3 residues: CASSSLTGLNTEAFF. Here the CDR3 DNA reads TGTGCCAGCAGTTCCTTGACAGGATTGAACACTGAAGCTTTCTTT.

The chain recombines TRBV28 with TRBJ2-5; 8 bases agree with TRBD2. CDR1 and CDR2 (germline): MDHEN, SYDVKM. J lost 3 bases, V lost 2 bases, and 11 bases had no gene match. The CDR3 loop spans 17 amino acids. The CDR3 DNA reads TGTGCCAGCAGTTTAGACCTCTCGGGACTAGAGGAAGAGACCCAGTACTTC. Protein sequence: CASSLDLSGLEEETQYF.

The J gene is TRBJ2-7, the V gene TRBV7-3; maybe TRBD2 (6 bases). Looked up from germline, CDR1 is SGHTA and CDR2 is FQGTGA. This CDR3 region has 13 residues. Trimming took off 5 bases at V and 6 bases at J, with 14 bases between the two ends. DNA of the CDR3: TGTGCCAGCAGCCCTGGGCTAGCGAGCGAGCAGTACTTC. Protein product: CASSPGLASEQYF.

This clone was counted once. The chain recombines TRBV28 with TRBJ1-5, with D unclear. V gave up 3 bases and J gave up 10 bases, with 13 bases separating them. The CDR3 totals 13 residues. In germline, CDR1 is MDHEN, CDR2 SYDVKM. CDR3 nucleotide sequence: TGTGCCAGCAGTTTGGAGTGGAGTAGCCCCCAGCATTTT. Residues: CASSLEWSSPQHF. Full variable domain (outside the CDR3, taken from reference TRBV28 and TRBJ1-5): DVKVTQSSRYLVKRTGEKVFLECVQDMDHENMFWYRQDPGLGLRLIYFSYDVKMKEKGDIPEGYSVSREKKERFSLILESASTNQTSMYLCASSLEWSSPQHFGDGTRLSIL.

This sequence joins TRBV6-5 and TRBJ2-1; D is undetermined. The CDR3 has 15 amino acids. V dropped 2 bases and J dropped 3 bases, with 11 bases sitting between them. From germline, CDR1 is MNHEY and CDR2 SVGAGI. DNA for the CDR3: TGTGCCAGCAGTTACGATTCCCCAGGCTACAATGAGCAGTTCTTC. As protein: CASSYDSPGYNEQFF.

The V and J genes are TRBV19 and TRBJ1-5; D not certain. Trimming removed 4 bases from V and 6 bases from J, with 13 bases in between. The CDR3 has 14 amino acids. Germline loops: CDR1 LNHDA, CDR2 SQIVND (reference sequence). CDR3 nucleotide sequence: TGTGCCAGTAGTAGGGAGGAGATAGGTCAGCCCCAGCATTTT. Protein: CASSREEIGQPQHF.

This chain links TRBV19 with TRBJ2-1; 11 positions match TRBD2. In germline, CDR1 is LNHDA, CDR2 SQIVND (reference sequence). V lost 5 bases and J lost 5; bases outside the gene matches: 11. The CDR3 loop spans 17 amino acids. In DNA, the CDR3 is TGTGCCAGTAGTTGGGTCGTAGCGGGAGGGCCCCACAATGAGCAGTTCTTC. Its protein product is CASSWVVAGGPHNEQFF.

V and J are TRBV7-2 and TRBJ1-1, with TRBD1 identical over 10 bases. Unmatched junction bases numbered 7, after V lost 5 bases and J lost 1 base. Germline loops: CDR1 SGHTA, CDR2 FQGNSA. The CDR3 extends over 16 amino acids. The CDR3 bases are TGTGCCAGCAGCCCCTCGACAGGGGGCAGGAACACTGAAGCTTTCTTT. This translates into CASSPSTGGRNTEAFF.

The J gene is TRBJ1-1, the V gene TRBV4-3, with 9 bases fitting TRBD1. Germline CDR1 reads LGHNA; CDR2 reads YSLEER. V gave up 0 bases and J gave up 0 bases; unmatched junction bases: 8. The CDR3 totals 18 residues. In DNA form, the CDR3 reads TGCGCCAGCAGCCAAGAAGGGGGGACAGGGCTTTTGAACACTGAAGCTTTCTTT. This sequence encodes CASSQEGGTGLLNTEAFF.

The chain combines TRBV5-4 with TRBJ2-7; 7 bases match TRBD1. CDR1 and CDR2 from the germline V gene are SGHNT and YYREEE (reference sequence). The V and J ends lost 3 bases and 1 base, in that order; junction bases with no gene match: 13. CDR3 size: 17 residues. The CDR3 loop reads CASSSTLGTDRSYEQYF. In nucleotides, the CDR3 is TGTGCCAGCAGCTCTACACTAGGGACAGATAGATCCTACGAGCAGTACTTC.

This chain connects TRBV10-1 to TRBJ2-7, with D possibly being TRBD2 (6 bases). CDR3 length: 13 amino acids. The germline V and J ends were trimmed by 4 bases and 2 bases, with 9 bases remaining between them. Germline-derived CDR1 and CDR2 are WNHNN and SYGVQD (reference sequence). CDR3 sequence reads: CASSAGGAYEQYF. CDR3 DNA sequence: TGCGCCAGCAGTGCGGGCGGGGCCTACGAGCAGTACTTC.

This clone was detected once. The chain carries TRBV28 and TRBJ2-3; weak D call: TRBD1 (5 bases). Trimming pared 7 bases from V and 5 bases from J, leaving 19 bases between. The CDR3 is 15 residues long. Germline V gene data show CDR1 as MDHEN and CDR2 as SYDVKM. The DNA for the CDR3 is TGTGCCAGCACCGATAGGGCAGGGCTAGTAGATACGCAGTATTTT. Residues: CASTDRAGLVDTQYF.

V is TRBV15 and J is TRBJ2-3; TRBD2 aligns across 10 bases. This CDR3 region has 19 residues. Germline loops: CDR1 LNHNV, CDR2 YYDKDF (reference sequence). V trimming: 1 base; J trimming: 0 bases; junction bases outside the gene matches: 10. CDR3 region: CATSRGGSGRGRSTDTQYF. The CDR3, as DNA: TGTGCCACCAGCAGAGGAGGAAGCGGGAGGGGACGTAGCACAGATACGCAGTATTTT.

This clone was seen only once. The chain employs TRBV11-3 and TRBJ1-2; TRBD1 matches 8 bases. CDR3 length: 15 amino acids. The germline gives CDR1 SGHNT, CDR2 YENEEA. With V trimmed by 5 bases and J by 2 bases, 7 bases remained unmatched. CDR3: CASSPRTGPNYGYTF. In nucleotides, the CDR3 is TGTGCCAGCAGCCCGCGGACAGGGCCCAACTATGGCTACACCTTC.

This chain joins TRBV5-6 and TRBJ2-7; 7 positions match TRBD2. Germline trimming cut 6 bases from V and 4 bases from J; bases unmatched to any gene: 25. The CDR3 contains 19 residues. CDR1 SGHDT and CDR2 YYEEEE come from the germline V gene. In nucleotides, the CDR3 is TGTGCCAGCACAGCTTCGGCGTCGCCTGGACCCGGGGGGTTGTACGAGCAGTACTTC. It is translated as CASTASASPGPGGLYEQYF.

The CDR3, as DNA: TGTGCCAGCAGTCCAACCGACAGTCTCTATGGCTACACCTTC. Amino acid sequence: CASSPTDSLYGYTF. The chain links TRBV6-5 to TRBJ1-2, with D tentatively TRBD1 (5 bases). Germline V gene sequence: CDR1 MNHEY, CDR2 SVGAGI. The CDR3 is 14 amino acids. With 5 bases removed from V and 4 bases from J, the gap between germline ends came to 14 bases.

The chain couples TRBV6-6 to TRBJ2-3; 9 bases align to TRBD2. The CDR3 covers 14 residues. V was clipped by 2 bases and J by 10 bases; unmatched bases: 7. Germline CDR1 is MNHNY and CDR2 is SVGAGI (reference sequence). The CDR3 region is CASSYPLAGTSQYF. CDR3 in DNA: TGTGCCAGCAGTTACCCCCTAGCGGGAACGTCGCAGTATTTT.

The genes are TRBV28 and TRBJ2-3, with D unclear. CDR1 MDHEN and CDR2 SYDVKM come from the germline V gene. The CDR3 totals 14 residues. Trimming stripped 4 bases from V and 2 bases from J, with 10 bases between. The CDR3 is CASSSRIFTDTQYF. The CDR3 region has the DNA TGTGCCAGCAGTTCTAGGATTTTCACAGATACGCAGTATTTT.

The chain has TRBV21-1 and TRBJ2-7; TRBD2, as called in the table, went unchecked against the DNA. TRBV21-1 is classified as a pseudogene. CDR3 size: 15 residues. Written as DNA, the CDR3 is TGTGCCAGCAGCACACGAGGGGGGGATGACTCCGCACAGTACGTC. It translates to CASSTRGGDDSAQYV.

The CDR3 spells CASSERGQSSYNEQFF. The CDR3 coding sequence is TGTGCCAGCAGTGAAAGAGGGCAGAGCTCCTACAATGAGCAGTTCTTC. The J gene is TRBJ2-1, the V gene TRBV6-1; the D gene is possibly TRBD2 (5 bases). Germline CDR1 MNHNS, CDR2 SASEGT. CDR3 length: 16 amino acids. V lost 2 bases and J 0 bases, leaving 11 bases between the germline ends.

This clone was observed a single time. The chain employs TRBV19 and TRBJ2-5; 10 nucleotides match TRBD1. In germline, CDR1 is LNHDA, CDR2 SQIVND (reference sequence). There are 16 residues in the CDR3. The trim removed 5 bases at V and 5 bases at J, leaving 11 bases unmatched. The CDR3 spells CASSPTRDRGGETQYF. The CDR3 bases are TGTGCCAGTAGTCCCACGCGGGACAGGGGAGGGGAGACCCAGTACTTC.

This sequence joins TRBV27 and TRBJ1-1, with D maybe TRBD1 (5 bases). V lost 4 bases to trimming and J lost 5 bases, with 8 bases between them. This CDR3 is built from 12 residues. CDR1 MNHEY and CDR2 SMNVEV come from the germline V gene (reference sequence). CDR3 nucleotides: TGTGCCAGCAGTTCCGGGGGGACTGAAGCTTTCTTT. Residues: CASSSGGTEAFF.

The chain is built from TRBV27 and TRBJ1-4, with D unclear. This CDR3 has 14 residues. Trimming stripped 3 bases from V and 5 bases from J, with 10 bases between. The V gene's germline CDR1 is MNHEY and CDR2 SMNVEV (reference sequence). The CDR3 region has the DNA TGTGCCAGCAGTTTGGGCCCCCGCAATGAAAAACTGTTTTTT. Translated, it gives CASSLGPRNEKLFF.

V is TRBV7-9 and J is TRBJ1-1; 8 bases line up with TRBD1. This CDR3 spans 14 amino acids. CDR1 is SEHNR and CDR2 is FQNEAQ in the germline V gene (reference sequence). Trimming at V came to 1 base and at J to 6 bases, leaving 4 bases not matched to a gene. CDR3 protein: CASSLEQGEPEAFF. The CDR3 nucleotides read TGTGCCAGCAGCTTAGAACAGGGGGAGCCTGAAGCTTTCTTT.

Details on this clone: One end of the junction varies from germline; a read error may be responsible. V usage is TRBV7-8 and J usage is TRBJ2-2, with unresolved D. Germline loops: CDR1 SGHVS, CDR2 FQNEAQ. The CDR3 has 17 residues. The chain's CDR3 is CASTLNLGVEYTGELFF. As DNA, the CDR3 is TGTGCCAGCACCTTAAATCTCGGTGTAGAGTACACCGGGGAGCTGTTTTTT.

The CDR3 sequence is CANRDRGPYEQYV. CDR3 DNA: TGTGCCAACCGGGACAGGGGCCCCTACGAGCAGTACGTC. V usage is TRBV27 and J usage is TRBJ2-7; 10 bases line up with TRBD1. This CDR3 contains 13 residues. Trimming took 10 bases from V and 2 from J; bases not matched to a gene: 5. Germline V gene data show CDR1 as MNHEY and CDR2 as SMNVEV (reference sequence).

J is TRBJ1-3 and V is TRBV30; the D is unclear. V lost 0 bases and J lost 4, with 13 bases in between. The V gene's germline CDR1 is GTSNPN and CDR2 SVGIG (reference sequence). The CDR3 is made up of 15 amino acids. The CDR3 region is CAWSVGWAEGNTIYF. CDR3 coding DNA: TGTGCCTGGAGTGTTGGCTGGGCTGAAGGAAACACCATATATTTT.

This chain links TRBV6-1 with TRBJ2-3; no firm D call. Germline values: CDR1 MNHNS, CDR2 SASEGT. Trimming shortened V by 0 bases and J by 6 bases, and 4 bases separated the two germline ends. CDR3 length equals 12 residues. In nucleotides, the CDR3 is TGTGCCAGCAGTGAAGCGCGGGATACGCAGTATTTT. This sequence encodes CASSEARDTQYF.

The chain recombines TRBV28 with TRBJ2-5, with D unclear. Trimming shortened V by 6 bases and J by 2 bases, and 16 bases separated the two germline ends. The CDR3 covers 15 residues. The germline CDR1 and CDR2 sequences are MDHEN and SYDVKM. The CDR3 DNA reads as TGTGCCAGCAGGGTGGGCCCTTCACCTCAAGAGACCCAGTACTTC. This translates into CASRVGPSPQETQYF.